Below are 30 T cell receptor beta chains sequenced from a single sample in a study of blood T cell repertoires in COVID-19. Data came from immunoSEQ multiplex PCR; TCRdb stores just in-frame clones and leaves some out. The table includes about 240,000 clones, around 83% detected once. The specimen sequenced was peripheral blood. All receptors derive from a man younger than 45 who had recovered from COVID-19.

The chain carries TRBV2 and TRBJ2-1, with TRBD2 as a possible D gene (5 bases). The CDR3 runs to 14 residues. Germline CDR1 SNHLY, CDR2 FYNNEI. Deletions cut 7 bases from V and 6 bases from J, with 16 bases between. The CDR3 DNA reads as TGTGCCAGCACCTTAGCGCGTGGGAGCAATGAGCAGTTCTTC. The encoded protein is CASTLARGSNEQFF.

The chain is built from TRBV7-8 and TRBJ1-2; D gene unclear. The germline V gene has CDR1 SGHVS and CDR2 FQNEAQ. The length of the CDR3 is 15 residues. Trimming left V 2 bases short and J 1 base short, with 11 bases between. The CDR3 here is CASSLNPQDNYGYTF. CDR3 DNA sequence: TGTGCCAGCAGCTTAAACCCCCAGGATAACTATGGCTACACCTTC.

The rearrangement joins TRBV5-5 to TRBJ1-2, with 8 bases aligning to TRBD1. J was trimmed by 2 bases and V by 0 bases; bases with no gene match: 3. There are 15 residues in the CDR3. Germline CDR1 SGHKS, CDR2 YYEKEE (reference sequence). The CDR3 loop reads CASSLGDRINYGYTF. Here the CDR3 DNA reads TGTGCCAGCAGCTTGGGGGACAGGATCAACTATGGCTACACCTTC.

This chain joins TRBV9 and TRBJ1-1; D call uncertain. The germline V gene has CDR1 SGDLS and CDR2 YYNGEE. CDR3 size: 15 residues. Trimming removed 3 bases from V and 4 bases from J, with 16 bases in between. The CDR3 sequence: CASSEVEFRSTEAFF. The CDR3 DNA reads as TGTGCCAGCAGCGAAGTCGAGTTTAGGAGCACTGAAGCTTTCTTT.

The chain couples TRBV6-1 to TRBJ1-1, with TRBD1 identical over 7 bases. This CDR3 comprises 14 residues. After removal of 3 bases from V and 8 bases from J, the junction contained 9 bases not matched to a gene. The germline V gene has CDR1 MNHNS and CDR2 SASEGT. The CDR3 region is CASSEPDRVGEAFF. CDR3 DNA: TGTGCCAGCAGTGAGCCCGACAGGGTGGGGGAAGCTTTCTTT.

J is TRBJ1-2 and V is TRBV5-4; possible D gene TRBD1, 6 bases. The CDR3 contains 13 residues. V gave up 5 bases and J gave up 4 bases, with 12 bases separating them. Germline assignment: CDR1 SGHNT and CDR2 YYREEE (reference sequence). The CDR3 region has the DNA TGTGCCAGCAGACTGGACAGTTTCTATGGCTACACCTTC. This translates into CASRLDSFYGYTF.

The rearrangement joins TRBV2 to TRBJ2-4; TRBD2 matches at 11 bases. The V gene end was trimmed by 0 bases and the J gene end by 0 bases; junction bases not matched to a gene: 13. This CDR3 region has 21 residues. From germline, CDR1 is SNHLY and CDR2 FYNNEI. In DNA, the CDR3 is TGTGCCAGCAGTGAAGCTGGGCTAGCGGGGGGACCTACCCTAGCCAAAAACATTCAGTACTTC. Protein: CASSEAGLAGGPTLAKNIQYF.

This clone came up a few times. V is TRBV12-3 or TRBV12-4 and J is TRBJ1-5; a weak D match, TRBD1 (5 bases). V lost 5 bases and J lost 4, with 9 bases in between. This CDR3 region has 13 residues. The CDR3 coding sequence is TGTGCCAGCAGTCCAGGGCTAAATCAGCCCCAGCATTTT. This encodes CASSPGLNQPQHF.

The chain combines TRBV19 with TRBJ1-5; TRBD1 agrees at 9 bases. J lost 5 bases, V lost 10 bases, and 6 bases had no gene match. CDR3 length: 13 amino acids. CDR1 and CDR2 from the germline V gene are LNHDA and SQIVND (reference sequence). The CDR3 sequence is CATRDRVHQPQHF. The CDR3 DNA is TGTGCCACCCGGGACAGGGTTCATCAGCCCCAGCATTTT. Combining the CDR3 with reference TRBV19 and TRBJ1-5 gives the whole variable domain DGGITQSPKYLFRKEGQNVTLSCEQNLNHDAMYWYRQDPGQGLRLIYYSQIVNDFQKGDIAEGYSVSREKKESFPLTVTSAQKNPTAFYLCATRDRVHQPQHFGDGTRLSIL.

This chain uses TRBV2 with TRBJ1-6, with D perhaps matching TRBD1 (5 bases). V lost 6 bases, J lost 7 bases, and 10 bases lay in between. Per germline, CDR1 SNHLY and CDR2 FYNNEI. The CDR3 is made up of 13 amino acids. Here the CDR3 reads CASRTEMNSPLHF. The CDR3 coding sequence is TGTGCCAGCAGGACAGAGATGAATTCACCCCTCCACTTT.

The gene calls are TRBV5-1 and TRBJ2-7; TRBD2 is a possible D gene (6 bases). Germline V gene sequence: CDR1 SGHRS, CDR2 YFSETQ. This CDR3 region has 15 residues. V was shortened by 4 bases and J by 0 bases, with 14 bases between the two germline ends. CDR3 bases: TGCGCCAGCAGCGATGGAGGGCAGGGCTCCTACGAGCAGTACTTC. It codes for CASSDGGQGSYEQYF.

The chain is built from TRBV4-1 and TRBJ2-3; no definite D call. V was clipped by 1 base and J by 2 bases, with 19 bases between them. The CDR3 contains 18 residues. Germline CDR1 reads MGHRA; CDR2 reads YSYEKL. This CDR3 reads CASSQVLIKLSFTDTQYF. The CDR3 bases are TGCGCCAGCAGCCAAGTACTAATCAAACTCTCCTTCACAGATACGCAGTATTTT.

The chain links TRBV5-1 to TRBJ1-6; D not resolved. In germline, CDR1 is SGHRS, CDR2 YFSETQ. The V and J ends lost 0 bases and 7 bases respectively, with 11 bases between them. The CDR3 totals 15 residues. The CDR3 region is CASSLGEQPNSPLHF. The CDR3, as DNA: TGCGCCAGCAGCTTGGGTGAGCAACCCAATTCACCCCTCCACTTT.

The chain uses TRBV7-2 and TRBJ2-3; tentative D call: TRBD1 (6 bases). The germline CDR1 and CDR2 sequences are SGHTA and FQGNSA. V dropped 3 bases and J dropped 1 base, with 11 bases sitting between them. The CDR3 is 15 residues long. The CDR3 reads CASSLGARGTDTQYF. Here the CDR3 DNA reads TGTGCCAGCAGCTTGGGGGCCAGGGGCACAGATACGCAGTATTTT.

This chain connects TRBV9 to TRBJ2-1, with TRBD1 matching 11 bases. This CDR3 region has 15 residues. Germline-derived CDR1 and CDR2 are SGDLS and YYNGEE. V shed 3 bases and J 2 bases; nucleotides not matched to a gene: 1. Written as DNA, the CDR3 is TGTGCCAGCAGCGCGGGACAGGGGGCCTACAATGAGCAGTTCTTC. Encoded protein: CASSAGQGAYNEQFF. The full variable domain, in which reference TRBV9 and TRBJ2-1 provide the parts outside the CDR3, is DSGVTQTPKHLITATGQRVTLRCSPRSGDLSVYWYQQSLDQGLQFLIQYYNGEERAKGNILERFSAQQFPDLHSELNLSSLELGDSALYFCASSAGQGAYNEQFFGPGTRLTVL.

The chain couples TRBV7-2 to TRBJ2-3; a possible D gene is TRBD2 (7 bases). The V gene lost 4 bases and the J gene lost 4 bases, with 18 bases spanning the gap. Germline V CDR1 and CDR2: SGHTA, FQGNSA. This CDR3 is built from 16 residues. Here the CDR3 DNA reads TGTGCCAGCAGCTCCTTGGCGGGGGCTATCGCAGATACGCAGTATTTT. Translated, it gives CASSSLAGAIADTQYF.

The gene calls are TRBV24-1 and TRBJ2-5; TRBD2 matches at 14 bases. The junction had 7 bases not matched to a gene; V was cut back by 5 bases and J by 3 bases. The length of the CDR3 is 17 residues. CDR1 and CDR2 (germline): KGHDR, SFDVKD. CDR3: CATSAPGTSGGKETQYF. The CDR3 coding sequence is TGTGCCACCAGTGCGCCAGGGACTAGCGGGGGTAAAGAGACCCAGTACTTC.

CDR3 amino acids: CASSWRTSGGPSTDTQYF. The CDR3, as DNA: TGTGCCAGCAGCTGGAGGACTAGCGGGGGCCCTAGCACAGATACGCAGTATTTT. The gene calls are TRBV13 and TRBJ2-3, with 13 bases lining up with TRBD2. The CDR3 covers 18 residues. The germline V gene encodes CDR1 PRHDT and CDR2 FYEKMQ (reference sequence). V lost 4 bases and J lost 0; bases outside the gene matches: 7. Full variable domain (outside the CDR3, taken from reference TRBV13 and TRBJ2-3): AAGVIQSPRHLIKEKRETATLKCYPIPRHDTVYWYQQGPGQDPQFLISFYEKMQSDKGSIPDRFSAQQFSDYHSELNMSSLELGDSALYFCASSWRTSGGPSTDTQYFGPGTRLTVL.

V usage is TRBV20-1 and J usage is TRBJ1-1; no clear D gene. Looked up from germline, CDR1 is DFQATT and CDR2 is SNEGSKA (reference sequence). Trimming pared 6 bases from V and 2 bases from J, leaving 7 bases between. The CDR3 runs 11 residues. The CDR3 DNA is TGCAGTGCACCGACAAACACTGAAGCTTTCTTT. Translation: CSAPTNTEAFF.

This rearrangement joins TRBV5-1 to TRBJ2-1, with D possibly matching TRBD1 (6 bases). The CDR3 is 12 residues long. Trimming removed 3 bases from V and 8 bases from J, with 9 bases in between. Per the germline V gene, CDR1 is SGHRS and CDR2 is YFSETQ. The CDR3 loop is CASSSQGYEQFF. The CDR3, as DNA: TGCGCCAGCAGCTCACAGGGTTATGAGCAGTTCTTC.

This sequence joins TRBV4-1 and TRBJ2-5; 11 bases fit TRBD2. Germline values: CDR1 MGHRA, CDR2 YSYEKL. This CDR3 has 14 residues. J gave up 5 bases and V 5 bases, and 4 bases lay outside the gene matches. The CDR3 loop is CASSKLAGVETQYF. The CDR3 nucleotides are TGCGCCAGCAGCAAACTAGCGGGGGTGGAGACCCAGTACTTC.

The gene calls are TRBV7-2 and TRBJ2-2; 7 nucleotides agree with TRBD1. Germline V gene sequence: CDR1 SGHTA, CDR2 FQGNSA. The CDR3 totals 16 residues. Germline trimming cut 5 bases from V and 6 bases from J; bases unmatched to any gene: 12. The CDR3 region is CASSPQGTTRAGELFF. In DNA, the CDR3 is TGTGCCAGCAGCCCACAGGGGACCACGAGGGCCGGGGAGCTGTTTTTT. Full variable domain (outside the CDR3, taken from reference TRBV7-2 and TRBJ2-2): GAGVSQSPSNKVTEKGKDVELRCDPISGHTALYWYRQSLGQGLEFLIYFQGNSAPDKSGLPSDRFSAERTGGSVSTLTIQRTQQEDSAVYLCASSPQGTTRAGELFFGEGSRLTVL.

The rearrangement uses TRBV4-1 and TRBJ1-4; no clear D gene. The CDR3 is made up of 15 amino acids. The V and J ends lost 1 base and 5 bases respectively, with 11 bases between them. Germline CDR1 and CDR2: MGHRA and YSYEKL. The CDR3 is CASSQVGLVNEKLFF. In DNA form, the CDR3 reads TGCGCCAGCAGCCAAGTCGGGTTGGTGAATGAAAAACTGTTTTTT.

The chain joins TRBV10-3 to TRBJ2-7; 9 positions agree with TRBD2. Germline V gene sequence: CDR1 ENHRY, CDR2 SYGVKD. Losses at the gene ends were 4 bases for V and 6 bases for J; bases not matched to a gene: 4. CDR3 length: 13 residues. For the CDR3, the DNA is TGTGCCATCAGTGCCAGCGGGGGGCTCGAGCAGTACTTC. This translates into CAISASGGLEQYF.

This chain connects TRBV28 to TRBJ1-2; unclear D gene. V was trimmed by 6 bases and J by 1 base, leaving 9 bases between them. The CDR3 length is 13 residues. From germline, CDR1 is MDHEN and CDR2 SYDVKM. This CDR3 is CASRTPRNYGYTF. CDR3 coding DNA: TGTGCCAGCAGGACTCCCCGTAACTATGGCTACACCTTC.

This CDR3 is CASSPDQGTGNNEQFF. CDR3 coding DNA: TGTGCCAGCAGTCCGGACCAGGGGACAGGGAACAATGAGCAGTTCTTC. The gene calls are TRBV6-4 and TRBJ2-1, with 9 bases identical to TRBD1. The J segment lost 5 bases and the V segment lost 5 bases, leaving 10 bases of the junction unmatched. The CDR3 sequence is 16 residues long. CDR1 and CDR2 (germline): MRHNA, SNTAGT.

The chain combines TRBV28 with TRBJ2-3, with 8 positions matching TRBD1. CDR3 length equals 14 residues. The V gene end was trimmed by 8 bases and the J gene end by 7 bases; junction bases not matched to a gene: 11. Germline values: CDR1 MDHEN, CDR2 SYDVKM. CDR3 region: CASPGQGLENTQYF. The CDR3 region has the DNA TGTGCCAGCCCCGGACAGGGTCTGGAAAATACGCAGTATTTT.

The rearrangement joins TRBV18 to TRBJ2-2; 7 positions match TRBD1. This CDR3 has 15 amino acids. Looked up from germline, CDR1 is KGHSH and CDR2 is LQKENI. The ends lost 5 bases at V and 0 bases at J; junction bases unmatched: 3. The CDR3 DNA reads TGTGCCAGCTCAAGGGACAGCTCGAACACCGGGGAGCTGTTTTTT. Its translation is CASSRDSSNTGELFF.

J is TRBJ2-1 and V is TRBV28; 16 bases fit TRBD2. This CDR3 has 18 amino acids. Germline CDR1 and CDR2: MDHEN and SYDVKM. V trimming: 6 bases; J trimming: 4 bases; junction bases outside the gene matches: 9. The chain's CDR3 is CASSGTSGGARTYNEQFF. The CDR3 nucleotides are TGTGCCAGCAGCGGGACTAGCGGGGGGGCCAGGACTTACAATGAGCAGTTCTTC.

This clone appeared once. This chain links TRBV2 with TRBJ2-7; D perhaps matches TRBD2 (5 bases). The germline gives CDR1 SNHLY, CDR2 FYNNEI. The V end lost 4 bases, the J end lost 4 bases, and 14 bases lay between the germline ends. The CDR3 loop spans 14 amino acids. The DNA for the CDR3 is TGTGCCAGCAGTGTAGGCGGGTACCAATACGAGCAGTACTTC. Translation gives CASSVGGYQYEQYF.